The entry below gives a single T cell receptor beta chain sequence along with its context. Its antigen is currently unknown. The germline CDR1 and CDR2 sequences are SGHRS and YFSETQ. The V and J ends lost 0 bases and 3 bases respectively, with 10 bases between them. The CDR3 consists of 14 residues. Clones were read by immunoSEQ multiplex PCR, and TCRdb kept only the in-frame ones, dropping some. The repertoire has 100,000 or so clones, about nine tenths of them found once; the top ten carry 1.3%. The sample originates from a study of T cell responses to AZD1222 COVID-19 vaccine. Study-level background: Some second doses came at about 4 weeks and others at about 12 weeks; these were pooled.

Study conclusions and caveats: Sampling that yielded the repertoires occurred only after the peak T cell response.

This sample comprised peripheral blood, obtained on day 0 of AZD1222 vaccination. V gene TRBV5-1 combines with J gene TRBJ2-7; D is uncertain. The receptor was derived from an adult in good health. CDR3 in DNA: TGCGCCAGCAGCTTGGGTACTATTAACTACGAGCAGTACTTC. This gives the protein CASSLGTINYEQYF.